The sequence of this T cell receptor beta chain was determined in a study of T cell responses to AZD1222 COVID-19 vaccine. General study points: Donors, mostly white British, included more females; clonal diversity was possibly underestimated.

V was pared by 2 bases and J by 1 base, with 6 bases between. Germline V gene data show CDR1 as LNHDA and CDR2 as SQIVND (reference sequence). The length of the CDR3 is 14 residues. A remark on this clone: As yet, its antigen is unknown. Distinct nucleotide sequences in the sample also encode this CDR3.

Second-dose intervals near 4 or 12 weeks were combined. Generated by immunoSEQ multiplex PCR, the TCRdb table keeps only in-frame clones and is missing some. The table shows some 110,000 clones, with around 84% occurring only once. The chain couples TRBV19 to TRBJ2-1; the D gene is possibly TRBD2 (6 bases). This receptor was identified in an adult who received the AZD1222 COVID-19 vaccine. The sample in question was peripheral blood, obtained 28 days after the second AZD1222 dose. The CDR3 sequence: CASSISGSYNEQFF. The CDR3 region has the DNA TGTGCCAGTAGTATAAGCGGGTCCTACAATGAGCAGTTCTTC.